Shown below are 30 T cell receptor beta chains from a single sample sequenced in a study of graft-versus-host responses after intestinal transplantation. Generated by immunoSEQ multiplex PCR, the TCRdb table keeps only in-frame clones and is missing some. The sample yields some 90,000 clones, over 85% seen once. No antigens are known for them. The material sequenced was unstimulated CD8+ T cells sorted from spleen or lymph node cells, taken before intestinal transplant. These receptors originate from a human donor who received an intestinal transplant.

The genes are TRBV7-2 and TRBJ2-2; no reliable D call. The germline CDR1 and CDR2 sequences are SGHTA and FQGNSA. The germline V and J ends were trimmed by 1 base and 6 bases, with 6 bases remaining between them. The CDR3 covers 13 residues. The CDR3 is CASSLESAGELFF. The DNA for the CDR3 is TGTGCCAGCAGCTTAGAATCGGCCGGGGAGCTGTTTTTT.

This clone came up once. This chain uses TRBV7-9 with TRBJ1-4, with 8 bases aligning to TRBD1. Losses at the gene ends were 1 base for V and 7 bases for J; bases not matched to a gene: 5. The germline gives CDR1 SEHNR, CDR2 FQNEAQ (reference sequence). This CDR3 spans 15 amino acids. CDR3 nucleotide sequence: TGTGCCAGCAGCTTAGGGCCAGGGGGCGTTGAAAAACTGTTTTTT. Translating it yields CASSLGPGGVEKLFF.

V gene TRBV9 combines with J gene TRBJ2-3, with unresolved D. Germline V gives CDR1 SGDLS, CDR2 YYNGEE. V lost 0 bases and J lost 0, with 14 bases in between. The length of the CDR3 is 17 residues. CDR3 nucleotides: TGTGCCAGCAGCGTAGTTTCTGGAGATACTAGCACAGATACGCAGTATTTT. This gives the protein CASSVVSGDTSTDTQYF.

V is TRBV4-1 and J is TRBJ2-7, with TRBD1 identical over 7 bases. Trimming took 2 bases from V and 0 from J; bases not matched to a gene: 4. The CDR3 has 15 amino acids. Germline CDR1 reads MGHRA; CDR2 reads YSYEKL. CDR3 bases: TGCGCCAGCAGCCAACCGGGACAGATCTCCTACGAGCAGTACTTC. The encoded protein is CASSQPGQISYEQYF.

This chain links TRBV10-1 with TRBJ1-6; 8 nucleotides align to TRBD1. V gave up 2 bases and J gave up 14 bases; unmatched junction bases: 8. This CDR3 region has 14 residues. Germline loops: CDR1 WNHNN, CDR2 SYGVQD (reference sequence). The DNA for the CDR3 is TGCGCCAGCAGTGAGCCCTGGACAGGGAGGGCCCTCCACTTT. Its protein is CASSEPWTGRALHF.

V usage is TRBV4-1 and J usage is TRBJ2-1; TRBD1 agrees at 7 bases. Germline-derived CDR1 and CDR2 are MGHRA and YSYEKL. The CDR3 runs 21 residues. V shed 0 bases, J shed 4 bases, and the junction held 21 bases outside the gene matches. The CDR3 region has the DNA TGCGCCAGCAGCCAAGAAGGTGGACGTGGATTCCGGACAGGAGGTTACAATGAGCAGTTCTTC. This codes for CASSQEGGRGFRTGGYNEQFF.

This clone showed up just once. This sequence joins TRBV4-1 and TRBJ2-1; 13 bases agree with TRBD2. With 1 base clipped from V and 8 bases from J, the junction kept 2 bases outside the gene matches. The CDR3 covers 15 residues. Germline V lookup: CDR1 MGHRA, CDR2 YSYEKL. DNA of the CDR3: TGCGCCAGCAGCCAAGGTGGACTAGCGGGAGATGAGCAGTTCTTC. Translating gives CASSQGGLAGDEQFF.

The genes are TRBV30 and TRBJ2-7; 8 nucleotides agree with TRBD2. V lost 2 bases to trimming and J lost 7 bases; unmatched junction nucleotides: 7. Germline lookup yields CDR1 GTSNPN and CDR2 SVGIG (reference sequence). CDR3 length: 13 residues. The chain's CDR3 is CAWSPGGVGEQYF. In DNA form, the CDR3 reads TGTGCCTGGAGTCCGGGGGGGGTAGGAGAGCAGTACTTC.

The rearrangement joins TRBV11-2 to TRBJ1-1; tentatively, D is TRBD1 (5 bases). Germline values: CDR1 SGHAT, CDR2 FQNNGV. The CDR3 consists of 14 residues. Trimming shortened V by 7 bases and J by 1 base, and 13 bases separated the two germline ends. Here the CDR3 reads CASTQGVTNTEAFF. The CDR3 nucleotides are TGTGCCAGCACTCAAGGGGTGACGAACACTGAAGCTTTCTTT.

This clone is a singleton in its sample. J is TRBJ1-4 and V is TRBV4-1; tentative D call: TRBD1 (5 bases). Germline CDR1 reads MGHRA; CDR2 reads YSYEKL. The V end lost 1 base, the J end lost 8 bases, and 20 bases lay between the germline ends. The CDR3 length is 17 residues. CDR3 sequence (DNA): TGCGCCAGCAGCCAAGGGAGCACCGGGGGTTTGAGGGAAAAACTGTTTTTT. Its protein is CASSQGSTGGLREKLFF.

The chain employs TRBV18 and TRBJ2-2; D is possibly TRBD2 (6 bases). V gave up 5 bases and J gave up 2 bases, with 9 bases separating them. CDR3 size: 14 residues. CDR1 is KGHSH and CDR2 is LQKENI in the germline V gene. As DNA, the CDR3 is TGTGCCAGCTCAACGGGACTTAACACCGGGGAGCTGTTTTTT. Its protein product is CASSTGLNTGELFF.

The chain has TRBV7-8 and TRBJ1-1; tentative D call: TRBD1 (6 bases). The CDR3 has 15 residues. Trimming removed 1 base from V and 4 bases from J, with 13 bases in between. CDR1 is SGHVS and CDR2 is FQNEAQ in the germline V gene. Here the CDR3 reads CASSLVGTRSTEAFF. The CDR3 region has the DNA TGTGCCAGCAGCTTAGTTGGGACAAGGAGCACTGAAGCTTTCTTT.

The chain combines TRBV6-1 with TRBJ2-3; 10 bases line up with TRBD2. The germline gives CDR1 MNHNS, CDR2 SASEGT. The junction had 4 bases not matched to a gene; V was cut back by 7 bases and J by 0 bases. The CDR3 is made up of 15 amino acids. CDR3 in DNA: TGTGCCAGCACTGTACTAGCGGGGAGCACAGATACGCAGTATTTT. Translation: CASTVLAGSTDTQYF.

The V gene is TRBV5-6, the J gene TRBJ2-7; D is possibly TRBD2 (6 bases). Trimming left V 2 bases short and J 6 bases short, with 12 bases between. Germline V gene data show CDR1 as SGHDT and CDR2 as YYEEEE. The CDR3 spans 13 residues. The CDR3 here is CASSLGLGGEQYF. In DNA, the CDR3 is TGTGCCAGCAGCTTAGGGCTCGGGGGCGAGCAGTACTTC.

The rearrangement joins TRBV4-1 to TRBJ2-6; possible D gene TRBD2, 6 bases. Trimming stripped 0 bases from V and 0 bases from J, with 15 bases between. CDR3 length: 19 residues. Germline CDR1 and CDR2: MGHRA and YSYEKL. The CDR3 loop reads CASSQDSGVVSSGANVLTF. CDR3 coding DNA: TGCGCCAGCAGCCAAGATTCGGGGGTGGTAAGCTCTGGGGCCAACGTCCTGACTTTC.

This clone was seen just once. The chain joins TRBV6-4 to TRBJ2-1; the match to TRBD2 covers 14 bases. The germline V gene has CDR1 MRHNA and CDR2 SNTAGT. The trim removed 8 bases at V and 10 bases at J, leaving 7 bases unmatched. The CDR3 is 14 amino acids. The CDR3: CASSWTSGGWEQFF. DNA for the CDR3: TGTGCCAGCTCATGGACTAGCGGGGGGTGGGAGCAGTTCTTC.

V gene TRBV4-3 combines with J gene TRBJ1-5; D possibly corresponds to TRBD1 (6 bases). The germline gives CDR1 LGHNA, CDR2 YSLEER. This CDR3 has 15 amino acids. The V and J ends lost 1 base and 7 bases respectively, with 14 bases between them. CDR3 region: CASSQGLGAGQPQHF. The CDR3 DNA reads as TGCGCCAGCAGCCAAGGTCTGGGGGCCGGGCAGCCCCAGCATTTT.

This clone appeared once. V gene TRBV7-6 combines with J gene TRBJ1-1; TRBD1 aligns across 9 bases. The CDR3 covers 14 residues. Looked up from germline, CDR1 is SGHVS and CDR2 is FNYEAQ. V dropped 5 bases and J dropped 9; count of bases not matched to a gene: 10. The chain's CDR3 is CASSSRDREKKAFF. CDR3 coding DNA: TGTGCCAGCAGCAGCCGGGACAGGGAAAAAAAAGCTTTCTTT.

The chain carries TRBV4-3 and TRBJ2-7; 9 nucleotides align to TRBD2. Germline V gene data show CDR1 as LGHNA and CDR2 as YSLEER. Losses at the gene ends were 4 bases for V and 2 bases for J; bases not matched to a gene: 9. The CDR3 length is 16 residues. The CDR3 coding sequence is TGCGCCAGCAGCCTAGAAGGAATAGCGGGGGCCTACGAGCAGTACTTC. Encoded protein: CASSLEGIAGAYEQYF.

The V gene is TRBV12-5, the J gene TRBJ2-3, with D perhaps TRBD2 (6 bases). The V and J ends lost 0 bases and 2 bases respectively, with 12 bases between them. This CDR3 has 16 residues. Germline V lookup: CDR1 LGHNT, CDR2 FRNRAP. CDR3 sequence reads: CASGLVLGGATDTQYF. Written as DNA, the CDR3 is TGTGCTAGTGGTTTGGTACTGGGCGGGGCCACAGATACGCAGTATTTT.

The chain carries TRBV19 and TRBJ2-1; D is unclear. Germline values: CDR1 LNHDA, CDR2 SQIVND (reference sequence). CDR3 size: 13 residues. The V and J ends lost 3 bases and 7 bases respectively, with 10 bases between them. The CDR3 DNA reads TGTGCCAGTAGTATCGGGTACGGGAATGAGCAGTTCTTC. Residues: CASSIGYGNEQFF.

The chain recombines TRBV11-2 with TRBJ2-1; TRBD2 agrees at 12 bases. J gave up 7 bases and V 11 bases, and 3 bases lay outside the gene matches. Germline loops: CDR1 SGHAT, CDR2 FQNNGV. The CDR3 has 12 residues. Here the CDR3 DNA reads TGTGCCGGAGGACTAGCGGGAAATGAGCAGTTCTTC. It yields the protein CAGGLAGNEQFF. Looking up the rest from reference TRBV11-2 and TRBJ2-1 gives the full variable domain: EAGVAQSPRYKIIEKRQSVAFWCNPISGHATLYWYQQILGQGPKLLIQFQNNGVVDDSQLPKDRFSAERLKGVDSTLKIQPAKLEDSAVYLCAGGLAGNEQFFGPGTRLTVL.

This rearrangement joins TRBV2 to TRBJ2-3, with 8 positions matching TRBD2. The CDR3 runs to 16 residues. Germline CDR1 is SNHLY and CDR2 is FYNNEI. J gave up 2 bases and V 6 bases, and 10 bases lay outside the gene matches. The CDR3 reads CASRPGGSGITDTQYF. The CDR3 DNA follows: TGTGCCAGCAGGCCGGGGGGGAGCGGCATCACAGATACGCAGTATTTT.

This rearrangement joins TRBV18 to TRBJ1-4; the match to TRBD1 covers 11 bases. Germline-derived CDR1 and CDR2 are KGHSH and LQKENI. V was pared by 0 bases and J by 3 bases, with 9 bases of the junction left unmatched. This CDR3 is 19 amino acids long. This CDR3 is CASSPPRTGGPTSNEKLFF. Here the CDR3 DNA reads TGTGCCAGCTCACCACCGAGGACAGGGGGCCCTACTTCTAATGAAAAACTGTTTTTT.

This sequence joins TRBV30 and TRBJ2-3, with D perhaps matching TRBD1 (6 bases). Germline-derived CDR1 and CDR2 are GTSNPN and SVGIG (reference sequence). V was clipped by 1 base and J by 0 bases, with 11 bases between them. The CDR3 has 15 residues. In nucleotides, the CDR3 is TGTGCCTGGAGTGGGGGACACCTAAGCACAGATACGCAGTATTTT. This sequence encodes CAWSGGHLSTDTQYF.

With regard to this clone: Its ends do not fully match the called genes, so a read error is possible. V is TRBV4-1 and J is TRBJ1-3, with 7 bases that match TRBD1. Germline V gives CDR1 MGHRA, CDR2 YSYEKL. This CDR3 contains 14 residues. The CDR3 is CASSPGTAGDTIYF. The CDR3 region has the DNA TGCGCCAGCAGCCCAGGGACAGCTGGAGACACCATATATTTT.

The CDR3 coding sequence is TGCAGCGTTGATGTAGCGGGATACAATGAGCAGTTCTTC. Encoded protein: CSVDVAGYNEQFF. The V and J genes are TRBV29-1 and TRBJ2-1; TRBD2 matches 8 bases. The CDR3 consists of 13 residues. Germline V lookup: CDR1 SQVTM, CDR2 ANQGSEA. The trim removed 3 bases at V and 4 bases at J, leaving 2 bases unmatched.

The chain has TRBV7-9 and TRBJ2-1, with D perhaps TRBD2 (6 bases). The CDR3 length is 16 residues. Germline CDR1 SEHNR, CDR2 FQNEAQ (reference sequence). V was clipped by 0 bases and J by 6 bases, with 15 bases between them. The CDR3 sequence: CASSLAGLNAANEQFF. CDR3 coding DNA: TGTGCCAGCAGCTTAGCGGGACTCAATGCCGCCAATGAGCAGTTCTTC.

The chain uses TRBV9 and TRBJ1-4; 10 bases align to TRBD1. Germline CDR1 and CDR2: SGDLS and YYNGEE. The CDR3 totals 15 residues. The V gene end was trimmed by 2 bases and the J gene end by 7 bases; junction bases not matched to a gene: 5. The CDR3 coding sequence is TGTGCCAGCAGCGTCGGGACAGGGGTTAGTGAAAAACTGTTTTTT. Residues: CASSVGTGVSEKLFF.

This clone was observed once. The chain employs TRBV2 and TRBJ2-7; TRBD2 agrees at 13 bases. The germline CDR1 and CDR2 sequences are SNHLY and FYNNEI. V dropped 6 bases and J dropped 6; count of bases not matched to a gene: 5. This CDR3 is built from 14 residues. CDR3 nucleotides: TGTGCCAGCAGACTAGCGGGAGGGCCTGTCGAGCAGTACTTC. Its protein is CASRLAGGPVEQYF.